The 20 T cell receptor beta chains in this list originate from one sample, sequenced in a study of regulatory T cells in long-lasting Graves disease. To make TCR beta libraries, researchers used iRepertoire HTBI primers and Arm-PCR of CDR3 regions. Each CDR3 protein is one row after TCRdb ran MiXCR on the multiplex PCR reads. The repertoire consists of about 440,000 distinct CDR3 sequences, with more than 12% occurring once and the leading ten covering roughly a sixth. Time point of the sample: newly diagnosed GD, antithyroid drugs for less than 3 months. PBMCs were the source of the RNA used for TCR sequencing. This sample also belongs to another study, concerning T cells in Graves' hyperthyroidism and ophthalmopathy.

The sample consisted of peripheral blood mononuclear cells (PBMCs), taken at new diagnosis, from a patient treated with antithyroid drugs. The source is a woman aged 25 to 45 with Graves disease.

This clonotype was detected many times. The chain recombines TRBV6-2 or TRBV6-3 with TRBJ2-7; D is tentatively TRBD1 or TRBD2 (5 bases each). This CDR3 contains 13 residues. The V end was cut by 0 bases, the J end by 2 bases, with 5 bases between. Germline V gene sequence: CDR1 MNHEY, CDR2 SVGEGT. The CDR3 loop reads CASSYSGAYEQYF. CDR3 in DNA: TGTGCCAGCAGTTACTCGGGGGCCTACGAGCAGTACTTC.

This clonotype came up a few times. The chain carries TRBV5-1 and TRBJ1-1; D may be TRBD1 (6 bases). This CDR3 spans 16 amino acids. V shed 0 bases and J shed 0 bases, with 12 bases lying between them. Per the germline V gene, CDR1 is SGHRS and CDR2 is YFSETQ. CDR3 nucleotides: TGCGCCAGCAGCTTGGAAGGGGGAGCGCTGAACACTGAAGCTTTCTTT. This codes for CASSLEGGALNTEAFF. The full variable domain, its missing parts supplied by reference TRBV5-1 and TRBJ1-1, is KAGVTQTPRYLIKTRGQQVTLSCSPISGHRSVSWYQQTPGQGLQFLFEYFSETQRNKGNFPGRFSGRQFSNSRSEMNVSTLELGDSALYLCASSLEGGALNTEAFFGQGTRLTVV.

This clonotype has a handful of counts. The gene calls are TRBV12-3 or TRBV12-4 and TRBJ2-7, with D uncertain. CDR3 size: 12 residues. V shed 3 bases and J shed 3 bases, with 6 bases lying between them. Written as DNA, the CDR3 is TGTGCCAGCAGTTTCAATGACTACGAGCAGTACTTC. Protein product: CASSFNDYEQYF.

The chain combines TRBV14 with TRBJ2-3, with TRBD2 identical over 7 bases. Germline-derived CDR1 and CDR2 are SGHDN and FVKESK. The CDR3 consists of 18 residues. The V and J ends lost 3 bases and 4 bases, in that order; junction bases with no gene match: 16. In DNA, the CDR3 is TGTGCCAGCAGCCACCGGGTCTCTTGGAATCTAGCGGCAGATACGCAGTATTTT. Its protein is CASSHRVSWNLAADTQYF. Variable domain in full (rest from reference TRBV14 and TRBJ2-3): EAGVTQFPSHSVIEKGQTVTLRCDPISGHDNLYWYRRVMGKEIKFLLHFVKESKQDESGMPNNRFLAERTGGTYSTLKVQPAELEDSGVYFCASSHRVSWNLAADTQYFGPGTRLTVL.

Notes on this clonotype: The CDR3 carries no conserved terminal phenylalanine or tryptophan, so it likely arises from a read error. The chain links TRBV27 to TRBJ2-7, with 7 bases that match TRBD2. Germline assignment: CDR1 MNHEY and CDR2 SMNVEV (reference sequence). This CDR3 has 17 residues. After removal of 2 bases from V and 6 bases from J, the junction contained 16 bases not matched to a gene. The CDR3 DNA follows: TGTGCCAGCAGTTTAAAACCTGCGCGGGGGATATATCGCGAGCAGTACCTC. Its protein is CASSLKPARGIYREQYL.

In this sample, this clonotype turned up a few times. The chain has TRBV12-3 or TRBV12-4 and TRBJ1-5; D unresolved. V was clipped by 6 bases and J by 0 bases, with 9 bases between them. The CDR3 spans 14 residues. The DNA of the CDR3 is TGTGCCAGCAGCAACTCCGATAGCAATCAGCCCCAGCATTTT. Protein sequence: CASSNSDSNQPQHF.

This clonotype showed up many times. The genes are TRBV14 and TRBJ2-7, with a weak D call TRBD1 (5 bases). V dropped 0 bases and J dropped 0 bases, with 12 bases sitting between them. CDR3 size: 16 residues. The germline V gene has CDR1 SGHDN and CDR2 FVKESK. This CDR3 reads CASSQDPAGRSYEQYF. The CDR3 DNA sequence: TGTGCCAGCAGCCAAGATCCGGCAGGGCGCTCCTACGAGCAGTACTTC.

The genes are TRBV6-1 and TRBJ1-5, with TRBD1 as a possible D gene (5 bases). CDR3 length: 16 residues. V dropped 6 bases and J dropped 3 bases, with 18 bases sitting between them. CDR1 is MNHNS and CDR2 is SASEGT in the germline V gene. CDR3 DNA sequence: TGTGCCAGCAGGAAATCGGGGGTGGCGAACAATCAGCCCCAGCATTTT. It translates to CASRKSGVANNQPQHF.

There are a few counts of this clonotype. The CDR3 nucleotides read TGTGCCAGCAGCTTATTGGCAGGGGACAGCCAAGAGACCCAGTACTTC. Its translation: CASSLLAGDSQETQYF. This chain joins TRBV5-6 and TRBJ2-5; 7 bases agree with TRBD1. With V trimmed by 2 bases and J by 1 base, 8 bases remained unmatched. In germline, CDR1 is SGHDT, CDR2 YYEEEE. This CDR3 is built from 16 residues.

The chain joins TRBV20-1 to TRBJ2-7; D is perhaps TRBD1 (6 bases). The V end lost 0 bases, the J end lost 2 bases, and 14 bases lay between the germline ends. The CDR3 contains 15 residues. The germline V gene encodes CDR1 DFQATT and CDR2 SNEGSKA (reference sequence). This CDR3 is CSARDRQGSPYEQYF. Here the CDR3 DNA reads TGCAGTGCTAGAGATCGGCAGGGGTCGCCCTACGAGCAGTACTTC.

A single count supports this clonotype. A much larger clone is a single base away; this may be a read error. The chain employs TRBV6-5 and TRBJ2-7; TRBD1 agrees at 9 bases. Germline V CDR1 and CDR2: MNHEY, SVGAGI. V lost 2 bases and J lost 8; bases outside the gene matches: 7. The CDR3 has 14 residues. CDR3 sequence: CASSYGTGLGKQYF. The CDR3 DNA is TGTGCCAGCAGTTACGGGACAGGGCTGGGGAAGCAGTACTTC.

This clonotype has ten or more counts. The chain uses TRBV20-1 and TRBJ2-3, with 8 bases that match TRBD2. Germline CDR1 and CDR2: DFQATT and SNEGSKA (reference sequence). This CDR3 comprises 16 residues. V lost 1 base to trimming and J lost 3 bases; unmatched junction nucleotides: 9. The CDR3 is CSARGPGLVGTDTQYF. Written as DNA, the CDR3 is TGCAGTGCTAGAGGACCGGGACTAGTCGGAACAGATACGCAGTATTTT.

This clonotype has only a few counts. The rearrangement joins TRBV3-1 to TRBJ2-1, with D perhaps TRBD1 (6 bases). Between the trimmed V and J ends, which lost 7 bases and 4 bases, there was a span of 11 bases. Per germline, CDR1 LGHDT and CDR2 YNNKEL (reference sequence). This CDR3 has 13 amino acids. This chain's CDR3 is CASNGDKYNEQFF. The CDR3, as DNA: TGTGCCAGCAATGGGGACAAGTACAATGAGCAGTTCTTC.

As for this clonotype: One base away lies a much larger clone, so this may be a sequencing read error. The CDR3, as DNA: TGTGCCAGCAGCGTTCTAGCGGGGAACACCGGGGAGCTGTTTTTT. This translates into CASSVLAGNTGELFF. V and J are TRBV7-9 and TRBJ2-2; 8 bases line up with TRBD2. Trimming removed 5 bases from V and 1 base from J; junction bases left unmatched: 3. This CDR3 spans 15 amino acids. Germline CDR1 is SEHNR and CDR2 is FQNEAQ (reference sequence).

In regard to this clonotype: A read error may be the cause here, since a much bigger clone is one base away. The chain links TRBV3-1 to TRBJ2-7; TRBD2 matches at 7 bases. CDR1 and CDR2 (germline): LGHDT, YNNKEL (reference sequence). The CDR3 totals 16 residues. CDR3 coding DNA: TGTGCCAGCAGCCAAGGAGGCGGACTAGTCCCCAACGAGCAGTGCTTC. Protein sequence: CASSQGGGLVPNEQCF.

This clonotype was recorded at least ten times. The chain has TRBV7-2 and TRBJ1-5, with D unresolved. The ends were cut back, 5 bases at V and 7 bases at J, with 12 bases in the middle. This CDR3 has 13 amino acids. Germline assignment: CDR1 SGHTA and CDR2 FQGNSA. CDR3 sequence reads: CASSPPSRQPQHF. The DNA for the CDR3 is TGTGCCAGCAGCCCGCCTTCGCGGCAGCCCCAGCATTTT.

The V call is TRBV27, the J call TRBJ2-1; D is possibly TRBD2 (6 bases). Germline CDR1 reads MNHEY; CDR2 reads SMNVEV (reference sequence). Deletions cut 8 bases from V and 3 bases from J, with 11 bases between. This CDR3 has 13 amino acids. The CDR3 DNA is TGTGCCAGCGCCTTCGGGAGCTACAATGAGCAGTTCTTC. Translated: CASAFGSYNEQFF.

In this sample, this clonotype turned up many times. The chain carries TRBV5-5 and TRBJ2-1; 9 positions match TRBD2. V trimming: 6 bases; J trimming: 0 bases; junction bases outside the gene matches: 4. CDR3 size: 15 residues. The germline CDR1 and CDR2 sequences are SGHKS and YYEKEE (reference sequence). Written as DNA, the CDR3 is TGTGCCAGCACCGATAGCGGGAGCTCCTACAATGAGCAGTTCTTC. Its translation is CASTDSGSSYNEQFF.

Ten or more counts support this clonotype. V and J are TRBV5-5 and TRBJ1-1, with 7 bases that match TRBD1. The CDR3 is made up of 14 amino acids. V shed 4 bases, J shed 1 base, and the junction held 4 bases outside the gene matches. CDR1 is SGHKS and CDR2 is YYEKEE in the germline V gene (reference sequence). The CDR3 DNA reads TGTGCCAGCAGCCGATGGACAGGGAACACTGAAGCTTTCTTT. Residues: CASSRWTGNTEAFF.

This clonotype was seen a few times. The V and J genes are TRBV18 and TRBJ1-3; D gene ambiguous. Germline V gene data show CDR1 as KGHSH and CDR2 as LQKENI. Deletions cut 3 bases from V and 0 bases from J, with 15 bases between. The CDR3 consists of 17 residues. The CDR3 is CASSPIRGGSSGNTIYF. DNA of the CDR3: TGTGCCAGCTCACCTATCCGAGGAGGGTCCTCTGGAAACACCATATATTTT.